This entry lists 23 T cell receptor beta chains sequenced from one sample in a study of shared clonotypes between healthy human individuals. TCRdb's table, derived via immunoSEQ multiplex PCR, lists solely in-frame clones and lacks some. The table lists 2.3 million or so clones, more than 80% of them singletons. Source material: naive CD4+ T cells from PBMCs. This sample's subset: CD45RA+ positively selected. The receptors shown here come from a man aged 18 to 30 in good health. Some clones in this sample may be carry-over from other donors' samples.

The gene calls are TRBV18 and TRBJ2-1, with D unclear. Germline V lookup: CDR1 KGHSH, CDR2 LQKENI. V was clipped by 0 bases and J by 5 bases, with 11 bases between them. This CDR3 has 15 amino acids. Here the CDR3 reads CASSPPRDLDNEQFF. In DNA, the CDR3 is TGTGCCAGCTCACCACCTAGGGATCTAGACAATGAGCAGTTCTTC.

This chain uses TRBV5-4 with TRBJ1-1, with TRBD1 identical over 8 bases. J gave up 5 bases and V 3 bases, and 6 bases lay outside the gene matches. CDR1 SGHNT and CDR2 YYREEE come from the germline V gene (reference sequence). CDR3 length equals 14 residues. The CDR3: CASSSRQGSTEAFF. Here the CDR3 DNA reads TGTGCCAGCAGCTCCAGACAGGGGAGTACTGAAGCTTTCTTT.

This clone was picked up one time. The chain has TRBV5-1 and TRBJ2-5; D tentatively reads TRBD1 or TRBD2 (6 bases each). CDR1 SGHRS and CDR2 YFSETQ come from the germline V gene. The CDR3 has 15 amino acids. Trimming removed 0 bases from V and 7 bases from J, with 16 bases in between. The CDR3 sequence is CASSLGFGEGGTQYF. In nucleotides, the CDR3 is TGCGCCAGCAGCTTGGGATTCGGAGAGGGGGGGACCCAGTACTTC.

The V gene is TRBV9, the J gene TRBJ1-2; D possibly corresponds to TRBD1 (6 bases). V was trimmed by 2 bases and J by 5 bases, leaving 13 bases between them. CDR3 length: 14 residues. Germline CDR1 reads SGDLS; CDR2 reads YYNGEE. The CDR3 DNA reads as TGTGCCAGCAGCGTCATGGGGGCTAGTTATGGCTACACCTTC. Translating it yields CASSVMGASYGYTF.

This clone was counted once. Other DNA sequences of this sample code for an identical CDR3. J is TRBJ2-7 and V is TRBV7-9, with no clear D. V gave up 3 bases and J gave up 3 bases, with 6 bases separating them. CDR3 length equals 12 residues. From germline, CDR1 is SEHNR and CDR2 FQNEAQ (reference sequence). CDR3 in DNA: TGTGCCAGCAGCTTGCTCGGCTACGAGCAGTACTTC. Amino acid sequence: CASSLLGYEQYF. The full variable domain, in which reference TRBV7-9 and TRBJ2-7 provide the parts outside the CDR3, is DTGVSQNPRHKITKRGQNVTFRCDPISEHNRLYWYRQTLGQGPEFLTYFQNEAQLEKSRLLSDRFSAERPKGSFSTLEIQRTEQGDSAMYLCASSLLGYEQYFGPGTRLTVT.

The sample holds one count of this clone. This specimen includes other DNA sequences encoding the same CDR3. The J gene is TRBJ2-3, the V gene TRBV10-1, with D possibly TRBD1 on 6 matching bases. The CDR3 runs 14 residues. The V end lost 4 bases, the J end lost 2 bases, and 10 bases lay between the germline ends. Germline V gene data show CDR1 as WNHNN and CDR2 as SYGVQD (reference sequence). The CDR3 here is CASSGQGPTDTQYF. DNA of the CDR3: TGCGCCAGCAGTGGGCAGGGGCCCACAGATACGCAGTATTTT.

The chain employs TRBV19 and TRBJ1-4, with D possibly being TRBD1 (5 bases). This CDR3 has 15 residues. Germline V lookup: CDR1 LNHDA, CDR2 SQIVND (reference sequence). V shed 3 bases and J shed 6 bases, with 14 bases lying between them. The CDR3 region is CASSIWGREDEKLFF. The CDR3 coding sequence is TGTGCCAGTAGTATCTGGGGCAGGGAGGATGAAAAACTGTTTTTT.

This chain links TRBV6-5 with TRBJ2-5; no clear D gene. V was shortened by 0 bases and J by 4 bases, with 9 bases between the two germline ends. Germline V gene sequence: CDR1 MNHEY, CDR2 SVGAGI. The CDR3 sequence is 14 residues long. The CDR3 nucleotides are TGTGCCAGCAGTTACTCGAAGGGTGGAGAGACCCAGTACTTC. It codes for CASSYSKGGETQYF.

The gene calls are TRBV18 and TRBJ2-5; no firm D call. From germline, CDR1 is KGHSH and CDR2 LQKENI. With 7 bases removed from V and 2 bases from J, the gap between germline ends came to 14 bases. The CDR3 extends over 14 amino acids. The CDR3 protein is CASCPSERQETQYF. In nucleotides, the CDR3 is TGTGCCAGCTGCCCATCCGAGAGGCAAGAGACCCAGTACTTC.

V is TRBV7-9 and J is TRBJ1-4, with 10 positions matching TRBD1. The V gene end was trimmed by 6 bases and the J gene end by 7 bases; junction bases not matched to a gene: 8. Germline values: CDR1 SEHNR, CDR2 FQNEAQ (reference sequence). This CDR3 contains 15 residues. CDR3 bases: TGTGCCAGCAGTGATAGGGGACAGGGGACTGAAAAACTGTTTTTT. Amino acid sequence: CASSDRGQGTEKLFF.

V and J are TRBV9 and TRBJ1-1, with D possibly TRBD1 on 5 matching bases. V lost 2 bases and J lost 3, with 8 bases in between. The CDR3 runs 13 residues. The germline V gene encodes CDR1 SGDLS and CDR2 YYNGEE. Written as DNA, the CDR3 is TGTGCCAGCAGCGTGACGGGGCACACTGAAGCTTTCTTT. Its protein product is CASSVTGHTEAFF.

As regards this clone: The same CDR3 also results from other DNA sequences found in this sample. V is TRBV5-1 and J is TRBJ1-3; tentatively, D is TRBD1 (5 bases). This CDR3 has 15 amino acids. V lost 0 bases, J lost 4 bases, and 11 bases lay in between. The germline CDR1 and CDR2 sequences are SGHRS and YFSETQ. Here the CDR3 DNA reads TGCGCCAGCAGCTTGGACGGGACCGACGGAAACACCATATATTTT. It is translated as CASSLDGTDGNTIYF. Looking up the rest from reference TRBV5-1 and TRBJ1-3 gives the full variable domain: KAGVTQTPRYLIKTRGQQVTLSCSPISGHRSVSWYQQTPGQGLQFLFEYFSETQRNKGNFPGRFSGRQFSNSRSEMNVSTLELGDSALYLCASSLDGTDGNTIYFGEGSWLTVV.

V and J are TRBV10-3 and TRBJ2-1; TRBD2 matches 7 bases. CDR1 and CDR2 (germline): ENHRY, SYGVKD. This CDR3 has 14 residues. Trimming removed 10 bases from V and 0 bases from J; junction bases left unmatched: 6. CDR3 amino acids: CATVGGSSYNEQFF. The DNA of the CDR3 is TGTGCCACCGTTGGCGGGAGCTCCTACAATGAGCAGTTCTTC.

The CDR3 DNA reads TGTGCCAGCAGTTTCCCGGGACTAGCGGGAGGCCTAGCGACCGGGGAGCTGTTTTTT. Protein product: CASSFPGLAGGLATGELFF. The gene calls are TRBV28 and TRBJ2-2, with TRBD2 matching over 15 bases. The CDR3 has 19 residues. V trimming: 3 bases; J trimming: 5 bases; junction bases outside the gene matches: 10. CDR1 MDHEN and CDR2 SYDVKM come from the germline V gene.

The gene calls are TRBV29-1 and TRBJ1-2; D ambiguous. Trimming cost V 7 bases and J 2 bases, with 11 bases left between them. CDR1 is SQVTM, CDR2 ANQGSEA, per germline. There are 12 residues in the CDR3. The CDR3 DNA is TGCAGCGCCGCCGAGGGAAACTATGGCTACACCTTC. As protein: CSAAEGNYGYTF.

In this sample, this clone turned up once. V is TRBV5-1 and J is TRBJ1-1; TRBD1 is a possible D gene (5 bases). V dropped 1 base and J dropped 3 bases, with 13 bases sitting between them. CDR3 size: 15 residues. Germline values: CDR1 SGHRS, CDR2 YFSETQ. The CDR3 DNA sequence: TGCGCCAGCAGCTTGCGGGGGACGAGCGACACTGAAGCTTTCTTT. Translation: CASSLRGTSDTEAFF.

CDR3 nucleotide sequence: TGCGCCAGCAGCCAAGATCTAAGCGAGACCTACGAGCAGTACTTC. This sequence encodes CASSQDLSETYEQYF. The chain couples TRBV4-1 to TRBJ2-7; no firm D call. Germline values: CDR1 MGHRA, CDR2 YSYEKL. V lost 0 bases and J 2 bases, leaving 11 bases between the germline ends. This CDR3 has 15 residues.

The chain couples TRBV28 to TRBJ2-7; D uncertain. Trimming took 8 bases from V and 8 from J, leaving 13 bases between them. CDR3 size: 11 residues. CDR1 is MDHEN, CDR2 SYDVKM, per germline. This CDR3 is CASRARDKQYF. DNA of the CDR3: TGTGCCAGCCGTGCCCGCGACAAGCAGTACTTC.

The chain recombines TRBV29-1 with TRBJ2-2; possibly TRBD1 for D (6 bases). V was trimmed by 7 bases and J by 1 base, leaving 10 bases between them. This CDR3 has 13 amino acids. Looked up from germline, CDR1 is SQVTM and CDR2 is ANQGSEA. CDR3 residues: CSGDILNTGELFF. The DNA of the CDR3 is TGCAGCGGGGACATACTGAACACCGGGGAGCTGTTTTTT.

The sample holds one count of this clone. The gene calls are TRBV19 and TRBJ2-7; D remains unclear. The ends were cut back, 5 bases at V and 0 bases at J, with 14 bases in the middle. CDR1 is LNHDA and CDR2 is SQIVND in the germline V gene (reference sequence). This CDR3 is built from 15 residues. The CDR3 bases are TGTGCCAGTAGTCCTGCTGACCTTAGCTCCTACGAGCAGTACTTC. It encodes CASSPADLSSYEQYF.

V usage is TRBV4-2 and J usage is TRBJ2-2; D is unresolved. The CDR3 contains 17 residues. Trimming took off 1 base at V and 1 base at J, with 13 bases between the two ends. Germline V lookup: CDR1 LGHNA, CDR2 YNFKEQ. The CDR3 DNA reads as TGTGCCAGCAGCCAAGTTCAGGACGGAGTGAACACCGGGGAGCTGTTTTTT. It specifies CASSQVQDGVNTGELFF.

The chain uses TRBV2 and TRBJ2-1; 9 positions match TRBD2. Germline V gene data show CDR1 as SNHLY and CDR2 as FYNNEI. The CDR3 spans 13 residues. Trimming removed 1 base from V and 15 bases from J; junction bases left unmatched: 7. The CDR3 protein is CASSEGRAGGLFF. The CDR3 nucleotides read TGTGCCAGCAGTGAAGGTCGGGCGGGAGGGTTGTTCTTC.

This clone has just one count. V usage is TRBV27 and J usage is TRBJ2-2, with TRBD1 as a possible D gene (7 bases). Germline V lookup: CDR1 MNHEY, CDR2 SMNVEV (reference sequence). CDR3 length: 16 residues. V lost 5 bases to trimming and J lost 6 bases, with 19 bases between them. In nucleotides, the CDR3 is TGTGCCAGCAGTCTCATGCGGGACAGTCCCGCCGGGGAGCTGTTTTTT. Its translation is CASSLMRDSPAGELFF.